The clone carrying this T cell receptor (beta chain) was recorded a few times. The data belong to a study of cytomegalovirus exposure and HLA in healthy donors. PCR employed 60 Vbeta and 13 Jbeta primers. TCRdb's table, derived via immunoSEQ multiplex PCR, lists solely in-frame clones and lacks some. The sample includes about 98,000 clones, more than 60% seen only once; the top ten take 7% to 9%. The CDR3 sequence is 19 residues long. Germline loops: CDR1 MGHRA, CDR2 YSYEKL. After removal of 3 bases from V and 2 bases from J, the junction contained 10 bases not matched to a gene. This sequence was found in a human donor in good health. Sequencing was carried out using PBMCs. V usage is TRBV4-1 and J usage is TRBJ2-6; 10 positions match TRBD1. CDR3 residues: CASSHTVPGQGTGANVLTF. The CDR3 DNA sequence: TGCGCCAGCAGCCACACAGTCCCGGGACAGGGGACTGGGGCCAACGTCCTGACTTTC.